Described below is a single TCR beta chain sequence and its context. The antigen is not known. Unsorted whole blood supplied the blood RNA, and germline DNA was isolated too. The researchers produced TCR beta cDNA from around 0.5 ug total RNA with a constant-region primer. Employing slightly modified ARM-PCR, three nested multiplex PCR rounds were run, and these gave rise to the TCR beta libraries. Use of TRBV1-TRBV30 forward primers with a C-beta reverse primer characterized the first two PCR rounds, which lasted approximately 11 cycles each. TCRdb re-called the multiplex PCR reads with MiXCR, one entry per CDR3 protein. The table has some 200,000 distinct CDR3 sequences, less than 65% seen once. The germline CDR1 and CDR2 sequences are LGHNA and YNFKEQ. The CDR3 loop spans 16 amino acids. Unmatched junction bases numbered 12, after V lost 7 bases and J lost 5 bases. The sample is drawn from a study of tumor-infiltrating lymphocytes in primary liver carcinoma.

Study-wide results and caveats: The samples were not sorted (they were bulk), so CD4+ and CD8+ repertoires were not compared. Against blood, tumors held a significantly higher top-250-clone fraction (p = 0.039).

This receptor was taken from a woman aged 60-70 years with primary liver carcinoma and hepatitis B virus infection. Material: peripheral blood. V and J are TRBV4-2 and TRBJ2-5; 11 bases map to TRBD2. CDR3 sequence reads: CASKQDLTSGSETQYF. The CDR3 bases are TGTGCCAGCAAGCAAGATTTAACTAGCGGGAGTGAGACCCAGTACTTC.